A selection of T cell receptor beta chains follows, all from one sample in a study of T cell responses to AZD1222 COVID-19 vaccine. Using immunoSEQ multiplex PCR, the repertoire was profiled, and TCRdb retains in-frame clones only, with some absent. In the table there are some 150,000 clones, roughly nine tenths of which are singletons. Sequencing used peripheral blood, obtained on day 0 of AZD1222 vaccination. These receptors all stem from an adult in good health. The CDR3 runs from the conserved cysteine through the conserved F or W. Fields, in order: D gene, V gene, J gene, clone size, CDR3 DNA, CDR3 protein. The D gene is left open where the match is weak. Clone size is given for some rows only: seen once, a few or many times, or a class if the clone is expanded.

D gene: TRBD1
V gene: TRBV6-5
J gene: TRBJ2-7
clone size: NA
CDR3 DNA: TGTGCCAGCAGTTACGACAGGGATTACGAGCAGTACTTC
CDR3 protein: CASSYDRDYEQYF

D gene: TRBD2
V gene: TRBV18
J gene: TRBJ2-7
clone size: NA
CDR3 DNA: TGTGCCAGCTCAGACCCGACTAGCGGGATTTACGAGCAGTACTTC
CDR3 protein: CASSDPTSGIYEQYF

D gene: NA
V gene: TRBV7-9
J gene: TRBJ1-6
clone size: NA
CDR3 DNA: TGTGCCAGCAGCTTAAGCCCTGAGACTAATTCACCCCTCCACTTT
CDR3 protein: CASSLSPETNSPLHF

D gene: NA
V gene: TRBV7-9
J gene: TRBJ1-2
clone size: NA
CDR3 DNA: TGTGCCAGCAGCTTGAGGGGCTCTAACTATGGCTACACCTTC
CDR3 protein: CASSLRGSNYGYTF

D gene: TRBD1
V gene: TRBV2
J gene: TRBJ1-1
clone size: NA
CDR3 DNA: TGTGCCAGCACGGGACAGGTTAACACTGAAGCTTTCTTT
CDR3 protein: CASTGQVNTEAFF

D gene: TRBD1
V gene: TRBV7-2
J gene: TRBJ2-1
clone size: NA
CDR3 DNA: TGTGCCAGCAGCTTAAGTCCCACAGGGGGCAATAAGCGGCAGTTCTTC
CDR3 protein: CASSLSPTGGNKRQFF

D gene: TRBD1
V gene: TRBV19
J gene: TRBJ1-2
clone size: NA
CDR3 DNA: TGTGCCAGTAGTATCCTTCGCGACAGGGAATTTAACTATGGCTACACCTTC
CDR3 protein: CASSILRDREFNYGYTF

D gene: NA
V gene: TRBV27
J gene: TRBJ2-1
clone size: NA
CDR3 DNA: TGTGCCAGCAGTTCCCTCCTACATCCGCGGGAGCAGTTCTTC
CDR3 protein: CASSSLLHPREQFF

D gene: TRBD1
V gene: TRBV6-1
J gene: TRBJ2-7
clone size: NA
CDR3 DNA: TGTGCCAGCAGTGACCCGGGACAGGGGGCCTACGAGCAGTACTTC
CDR3 protein: CASSDPGQGAYEQYF

D gene: NA
V gene: TRBV10-3
J gene: TRBJ2-3
clone size: NA
CDR3 DNA: TGTGCCAGCCCAAGGGCTAGCGCGAAGAGCACAGATACGCAGTATTTT
CDR3 protein: CASPRASAKSTDTQYF

D gene: TRBD2
V gene: TRBV19
J gene: TRBJ2-7
clone size: NA
CDR3 DNA: TGTGCCAGTAGCCTCACCGCGGGAGTTCTCGGCGAGCAGTACTTC
CDR3 protein: CASSLTAGVLGEQYF

D gene: TRBD1
V gene: TRBV6-5
J gene: TRBJ2-1
clone size: NA
CDR3 DNA: TGTGCCAGCAGTCGCGGACAGGGTGCCTACAATGAGCAGTTCTTC
CDR3 protein: CASSRGQGAYNEQFF

D gene: NA
V gene: TRBV4-2
J gene: TRBJ1-5
clone size: few
CDR3 DNA: TGTGCCAGCAGTCCGGGTGATCGCCGGAGTATTGGCAATCAGCCCCAGCATTTT
CDR3 protein: CASSPGDRRSIGNQPQHF

D gene: NA
V gene: TRBV2
J gene: TRBJ1-3
clone size: NA
CDR3 DNA: TGTGCCAATTACAGGGAAAGCTCTGGAAACACCATATATTTT
CDR3 protein: CANYRESSGNTIYF

D gene: TRBD2
V gene: TRBV7-6
J gene: TRBJ2-3
clone size: NA
CDR3 DNA: TGTGCCAGCAGCTTATGGGAGGTGGGGGAGGGTCAATATACGCAGTATTTT
CDR3 protein: CASSLWEVGEGQYTQYF

D gene: TRBD2
V gene: TRBV4-1
J gene: TRBJ2-3
clone size: NA
CDR3 DNA: TGCGCCAGCAGCCAAGCACCTTCACCGCGGGAGGTCACTTATAGCACAGATACGCAGTATTTT
CDR3 protein: CASSQAPSPREVTYSTDTQYF

D gene: NA
V gene: TRBV5-1
J gene: TRBJ2-5
clone size: once
CDR3 DNA: TGCGCCAGCAGCTTAAATCAAGAGACCCAGTACTTC
CDR3 protein: CASSLNQETQYF

D gene: NA
V gene: TRBV2
J gene: TRBJ2-7
clone size: NA
CDR3 DNA: TGTGCCAGCAGTCGATGGCAGCAGCCTTCCTACGAGCAGTACTTC
CDR3 protein: CASSRWQQPSYEQYF

D gene: NA
V gene: TRBV6-5
J gene: TRBJ1-5
clone size: NA
CDR3 DNA: TGTGCCAGCAGTTTAGACAGCGGTAACAATCAGCCCCAGCATTTT
CDR3 protein: CASSLDSGNNQPQHF

D gene: NA
V gene: TRBV13
J gene: TRBJ2-7
clone size: NA
CDR3 DNA: TGTGCCAGCAGCTTACTGGGGACGTACGAGCAGTACTTC
CDR3 protein: CASSLLGTYEQYF

D gene: TRBD2
V gene: TRBV5-1
J gene: TRBJ2-2
clone size: once
CDR3 DNA: TGCGCCAGCAGACCGACTAGCGGGGGGACCGGGGAGCTGTTTTTT
CDR3 protein: CASRPTSGGTGELFF

D gene: TRBD1
V gene: TRBV7-9
J gene: TRBJ1-4
clone size: NA
CDR3 DNA: TGTGCCAGCAGCCTAAAGGGGGCTTATAGGACTAATGAAAAACTGTTTTTT
CDR3 protein: CASSLKGAYRTNEKLFF

D gene: NA
V gene: TRBV7-2
J gene: TRBJ1-4
clone size: NA
CDR3 DNA: TGTGCCAGCAGCTCAGACCCAGGGAGAAAACTGTTTTTT
CDR3 protein: CASSSDPGRKLFF

D gene: NA
V gene: TRBV7-8
J gene: TRBJ1-2
clone size: NA
CDR3 DNA: TGTGCCAGCAGCGTAAATCGGGACGGATTAGGGTACGGCTACACCTTC
CDR3 protein: CASSVNRDGLGYGYTF

D gene: NA
V gene: TRBV19
J gene: TRBJ1-5
clone size: NA
CDR3 DNA: TGTGCCAGTACCGGTCGTCCGGGACTCCCCGGGTCGTGGAGCAATCAGCCCCAGCATTTT
CDR3 protein: CASTGRPGLPGSWSNQPQHF

D gene: TRBD1
V gene: TRBV19
J gene: TRBJ1-5
clone size: NA
CDR3 DNA: TGTGCCAGTAGTGCCCAGGACAGGAAGAATCAGCCCCAGCATTTT
CDR3 protein: CASSAQDRKNQPQHF

D gene: NA
V gene: TRBV6-5
J gene: TRBJ1-1
clone size: NA
CDR3 DNA: TGTGCCAGCAGTTACAAACCGCTTATCATGAACACTGAAGCTTTCTTT
CDR3 protein: CASSYKPLIMNTEAFF

D gene: NA
V gene: TRBV6-5
J gene: TRBJ2-1
clone size: NA
CDR3 DNA: TGTGCCAGCAGTTATGGGCCCCAGCGGAATGAGCAGTTCTTC
CDR3 protein: CASSYGPQRNEQFF

D gene: TRBD1
V gene: TRBV18
J gene: TRBJ1-2
clone size: NA
CDR3 DNA: TGTGCCAGCTCACTCCCGGGACAGGGATCGGACTATGGCTACACCTTC
CDR3 protein: CASSLPGQGSDYGYTF

D gene: NA
V gene: TRBV7-9
J gene: TRBJ1-6
clone size: NA
CDR3 DNA: TGTGCCAGCAGCTTTGCCGACAGGCGGAATTCACCCCTCCACTTT
CDR3 protein: CASSFADRRNSPLHF

D gene: NA
V gene: TRBV7-2
J gene: TRBJ2-7
clone size: NA
CDR3 DNA: TGTGCCAGCAGCCCGCAACAGGGTTCGAACGAGCAGTACTTC
CDR3 protein: CASSPQQGSNEQYF

D gene: TRBD1
V gene: TRBV2
J gene: TRBJ1-1
clone size: NA
CDR3 DNA: TGTGCCAGCAGTGAAATTCTGACAGGGAGGACTGAAGCTTTCTTT
CDR3 protein: CASSEILTGRTEAFF

D gene: NA
V gene: TRBV27
J gene: TRBJ1-5
clone size: NA
CDR3 DNA: TGTGCCAGCAGCGCTCTTCCGGGGGGGCGAAGACAGCCCCAGCATTTT
CDR3 protein: CASSALPGGRRQPQHF

D gene: NA
V gene: TRBV7-8
J gene: TRBJ2-7
clone size: few
CDR3 DNA: TGTGCCAGCAGCTCTGTAGGTTTGAGTAGGGATAACGAGCAGTACTTC
CDR3 protein: CASSSVGLSRDNEQYF

D gene: TRBD2
V gene: TRBV6-2/TRBV6-3
J gene: TRBJ2-1
clone size: once
CDR3 DNA: TGTGCCAGCAGTGCCGGGACTAGCGAGGGGGTAAGGCAGTTCTTC
CDR3 protein: CASSAGTSEGVRQFF

D gene: TRBD1
V gene: TRBV19
J gene: TRBJ1-2
clone size: few
CDR3 DNA: TGTGCCAGTAGTATATTGGCAGGGGGTTATGGCTACACCTTC
CDR3 protein: CASSILAGGYGYTF

D gene: NA
V gene: TRBV4-2
J gene: TRBJ1-4
clone size: NA
CDR3 DNA: TGTGCCAGCAGCCAGGATCCGGGACGGGGGAATGAAAAACTGTTTTTT
CDR3 protein: CASSQDPGRGNEKLFF

D gene: NA
V gene: TRBV7-2
J gene: TRBJ2-2
clone size: NA
CDR3 DNA: TGTGCCAGCAGCTCCTCCCCGCTAGCAACCGGGGAGCTGTTTTTT
CDR3 protein: CASSSSPLATGELFF

D gene: NA
V gene: TRBV19
J gene: TRBJ1-5
clone size: NA
CDR3 DNA: TGTGCCAGTAGTATACGGTATAGCAATCAGCCCCAGCATTTT
CDR3 protein: CASSIRYSNQPQHF

D gene: TRBD2
V gene: TRBV14
J gene: TRBJ2-1
clone size: NA
CDR3 DNA: TGTGCCAGCAGTGTGCTAGCGGGGGGCAGATACAATGAGCAGTTCTTC
CDR3 protein: CASSVLAGGRYNEQFF

D gene: NA
V gene: TRBV7-6
J gene: TRBJ1-1
clone size: NA
CDR3 DNA: TGTGCCAGCAGCTTAGTCATATCAGGGGTTATGAACACTGAAGCTTTCTTT
CDR3 protein: CASSLVISGVMNTEAFF

D gene: TRBD2
V gene: TRBV10-2
J gene: TRBJ2-4
clone size: NA
CDR3 DNA: TGCGCCAGCAGAGTCTCCCTAGCGGGGGACAAAAACATTCAGTACTTC
CDR3 protein: CASRVSLAGDKNIQYF

D gene: TRBD2
V gene: TRBV27
J gene: TRBJ2-1
clone size: NA
CDR3 DNA: TGTGCCAGCAGTCCGCCTAGCGGGAGTCTCAATGAGCAGTTCTTC
CDR3 protein: CASSPPSGSLNEQFF

D gene: NA
V gene: TRBV11-2
J gene: TRBJ2-7
clone size: NA
CDR3 DNA: TGTGCCAGCAGCTTAGATTTAGGAGCCTCCTACGAGCAGTACTTC
CDR3 protein: CASSLDLGASYEQYF

D gene: NA
V gene: TRBV7-9
J gene: TRBJ1-2
clone size: many
CDR3 DNA: TGTGCCAGCAGCTCACCTCGGGTCTTTGGGGATGGCTACACCTTC
CDR3 protein: CASSSPRVFGDGYTF

D gene: TRBD1
V gene: TRBV7-2
J gene: TRBJ1-4
clone size: NA
CDR3 DNA: TGTGCCAGCAGCGCTAACAGGGGTGCTAATGAAAAACTGTTTTTT
CDR3 protein: CASSANRGANEKLFF

D gene: TRBD2
V gene: TRBV2
J gene: TRBJ2-1
clone size: once
CDR3 DNA: TGTGCCAGCCTGACCCTGGGAGCGGGAGTATCCTACAATGAGCAGTTCTTC
CDR3 protein: CASLTLGAGVSYNEQFF

D gene: TRBD2
V gene: TRBV6-1
J gene: TRBJ2-1
clone size: NA
CDR3 DNA: TGTGCCAGCAGTGAAGGAAAACGCGGGAGCGGGAATAATGAGCAGTTCTTC
CDR3 protein: CASSEGKRGSGNNEQFF

D gene: TRBD1
V gene: TRBV18
J gene: TRBJ1-4
clone size: NA
CDR3 DNA: TGTGCCAGCTCGCCCCTCGACAGGGGTGAAAAACTGTTTTTT
CDR3 protein: CASSPLDRGEKLFF